The 20 T cell receptor beta chains below all came from one sample that was sequenced in a study of T-cell memory formation after mild COVID-19. TCRdb reprocessed the 5' RACE reads via MiXCR and lists one record per CDR3 protein. This table has roughly 610,000 distinct CDR3 sequences, 15% to 20% appearing once. The sample consisted of PBMCs or a T cell subset sorted from them (not recorded which). These receptors all stem from an adult woman who had mild COVID-19 (a few samples of this study predate the infection). Cell type and time point are not known.

This clonotype showed up just a few times. The rearrangement uses TRBV6-4 and TRBJ2-2; D unclear. The CDR3 has 14 amino acids. Germline loops: CDR1 MRHNA, CDR2 SNTAGT. V lost 5 bases and J 1 base, leaving 8 bases between the germline ends. The CDR3 DNA sequence: TGTGCCAGCAGTTCAGACGGGAACACCGGGGAGCTGTTTTTT. Its translation: CASSSDGNTGELFF.

The V gene is TRBV18, the J gene TRBJ1-1; 7 nucleotides agree with TRBD1. The CDR3 consists of 16 residues. The V gene's germline CDR1 is KGHSH and CDR2 LQKENI. V dropped 4 bases and J dropped 2; count of bases not matched to a gene: 10. As DNA, the CDR3 is TGTGCCAGCTCACGGGAGAGGGCAGGGGGTAACACTGAAGCTTTCTTT. Its protein product is CASSRERAGGNTEAFF.

This chain joins TRBV6-1 and TRBJ2-3; D is unresolved. With 2 bases removed from V and 4 bases from J, the gap between germline ends came to 13 bases. This CDR3 spans 15 amino acids. Per germline, CDR1 MNHNS and CDR2 SASEGT. The CDR3 reads CASSELPSVADTQYF. CDR3 in DNA: TGTGCCAGCAGTGAACTCCCGTCGGTTGCAGATACGCAGTATTTT.

This chain links TRBV30 with TRBJ2-1; D is ambiguous. From germline, CDR1 is GTSNPN and CDR2 SVGIG (reference sequence). Trimming stripped 2 bases from V and 7 bases from J, with 12 bases between. The CDR3 is 13 residues long. CDR3 region: CAWSFLEWNEQFF. The CDR3, as DNA: TGTGCCTGGAGTTTCTTAGAATGGAATGAGCAGTTCTTC.

The genes are TRBV7-9 and TRBJ1-1; D unclear. This CDR3 has 13 residues. CDR1 and CDR2 (germline): SEHNR, FQNEAQ (reference sequence). Trimming stripped 2 bases from V and 8 bases from J, with 12 bases between. CDR3 sequence: CASSLSGALEAFF. CDR3 in DNA: TGTGCCAGCAGCTTAAGTGGTGCTCTAGAAGCTTTCTTT. Based on the CDR3 plus reference TRBV7-9 and TRBJ1-1, the full variable domain is DTGVSQNPRHKITKRGQNVTFRCDPISEHNRLYWYRQTLGQGPEFLTYFQNEAQLEKSRLLSDRFSAERPKGSFSTLEIQRTEQGDSAMYLCASSLSGALEAFFGQGTRLTVV.

This clonotype has a handful of counts. The chain links TRBV5-1 to TRBJ1-1; the match to TRBD1 covers 8 bases. This CDR3 region has 14 residues. V shed 5 bases, J shed 8 bases, and the junction held 11 bases outside the gene matches. CDR1 is SGHRS, CDR2 YFSETQ, per germline. CDR3 nucleotides: TGCGCCAGCAGTTTTACAGGGGGTGAAGGAGAAGCTTTCTTT. Its protein is CASSFTGGEGEAFF. The whole variable domain, remainder taken from reference TRBV5-1 and TRBJ1-1, is KAGVTQTPRYLIKTRGQQVTLSCSPISGHRSVSWYQQTPGQGLQFLFEYFSETQRNKGNFPGRFSGRQFSNSRSEMNVSTLELGDSALYLCASSFTGGEGEAFFGQGTRLTVV.

This chain uses TRBV29-1 with TRBJ2-1, with D tentatively TRBD1 (6 bases). V was clipped by 3 bases and J by 7 bases, with 13 bases between them. This CDR3 is 13 amino acids long. In germline, CDR1 is SQVTM, CDR2 ANQGSEA. CDR3 sequence (DNA): TGCAGCGTTGACCTGGGGGCGCGGAATGAGCAGTTCTTC. Translating it yields CSVDLGARNEQFF.

This chain connects TRBV15 to TRBJ1-5, with D uncertain. Trimming removed 0 bases from V and 0 bases from J, with 12 bases in between. The CDR3 sequence is 17 residues long. From germline, CDR1 is LNHNV and CDR2 YYDKDF (reference sequence). The CDR3: CATSRDISAHSNQPQHF. CDR3 in DNA: TGTGCCACCAGCAGAGATATATCGGCACATAGCAATCAGCCCCAGCATTTT.

This chain uses TRBV15 with TRBJ2-7; D gene ambiguous. CDR1 is LNHNV, CDR2 YYDKDF, per germline (reference sequence). There are 11 residues in the CDR3. V was pared by 1 base and J by 2 bases, with 0 bases between. The CDR3 spells CATSRAYEQYF. CDR3 coding DNA: TGTGCCACCAGCAGAGCCTACGAGCAGTACTTC.

This clonotype was counted only a few times. The chain uses TRBV5-1 and TRBJ2-1; unclear D gene. This CDR3 region has 11 residues. V dropped 2 bases and J dropped 10 bases, with 7 bases sitting between them. Germline V gene lookup returns CDR1 SGHRS and CDR2 YFSETQ. The CDR3 nucleotides read TGCGCCAGCAGCTTACAACAGGAGCAGTTCTTC. It encodes CASSLQQEQFF.

The table lists this clonotype with many counts. V is TRBV12-3 or TRBV12-4 and J is TRBJ2-5; TRBD2 matches 9 bases. The V segment lost 4 bases and the J segment 5 bases; nucleotides outside the gene matches: 11. This CDR3 contains 16 residues. The DNA of the CDR3 is TGTGCCAGCAGTTCGGGGTTAGCGGGAGATCGGGAGACCCAGTACTTC. This sequence encodes CASSSGLAGDRETQYF.

The chain is built from TRBV7-6 and TRBJ2-7; 13 bases match TRBD2. The trim removed 5 bases at V and 4 bases at J, leaving 11 bases unmatched. This CDR3 spans 17 amino acids. Germline V lookup: CDR1 SGHVS, CDR2 FNYEAQ. The CDR3 sequence is CASSLVRTSGSLYEQYF. For the CDR3, the DNA is TGTGCCAGCAGCCTAGTCCGGACTAGCGGGAGTCTTTACGAGCAGTACTTC.

V gene TRBV5-1 combines with J gene TRBJ2-1; D possibly corresponds to TRBD2 (6 bases). Trimming left V 4 bases short and J 3 bases short, with 14 bases between. CDR3 size: 15 residues. CDR1 is SGHRS, CDR2 YFSETQ, per germline. Here the CDR3 reads CASSAGRSGYNEQFF. The CDR3 DNA reads as TGCGCCAGCAGCGCGGGGAGAAGCGGCTACAATGAGCAGTTCTTC. The full variable domain, in which reference TRBV5-1 and TRBJ2-1 provide the parts outside the CDR3, is KAGVTQTPRYLIKTRGQQVTLSCSPISGHRSVSWYQQTPGQGLQFLFEYFSETQRNKGNFPGRFSGRQFSNSRSEMNVSTLELGDSALYLCASSAGRSGYNEQFFGPGTRLTVL.

A single count supports this clonotype. The chain uses TRBV5-1 and TRBJ1-1; D gene unclear. Germline V CDR1 and CDR2: SGHRS, YFSETQ. CDR3 length: 15 residues. Trimming cost V 2 bases and J 5 bases, with 16 bases left between them. This chain's CDR3 is CASSFWGGRGTEAFF. The DNA of the CDR3 is TGCGCCAGCAGCTTCTGGGGAGGGAGAGGGACTGAAGCTTTCTTT.

This chain links TRBV11-3 with TRBJ2-1, with D uncertain. There are 13 residues in the CDR3. V lost 0 bases, J lost 8 bases, and 8 bases lay in between. Germline V lookup: CDR1 SGHNT, CDR2 YENEEA. CDR3 region: CASSLDNYHEQFF. In DNA, the CDR3 is TGTGCCAGCAGCTTAGACAATTACCATGAGCAGTTCTTC. Drawing the rest from reference TRBV11-3 and TRBJ2-1, the complete variable domain is EAGVVQSPRYKIIEKKQPVAFWCNPISGHNTLYWYLQNLGQGPELLIRYENEEAVDDSQLPKDRFSAERLKGVDSTLKIQPAELGDSAVYLCASSLDNYHEQFFGPGTRLTVL.

This chain joins TRBV7-9 and TRBJ2-7; D might be TRBD2 (6 bases). Germline V gene sequence: CDR1 SEHNR, CDR2 FQNEAQ (reference sequence). This CDR3 spans 16 amino acids. The V gene lost 8 bases and the J gene lost 5 bases, with 25 bases spanning the gap. The CDR3 region is CASALAPAGYRDEQYF. Here the CDR3 DNA reads TGTGCCAGCGCACTAGCCCCCGCGGGCTATAGAGACGAGCAGTACTTC.

This clonotype was counted a few times. The J gene is TRBJ1-2, the V gene TRBV4-1, with D maybe TRBD1 (6 bases). The V end was cut by 3 bases, the J end by 4 bases, with 12 bases between. The germline V gene encodes CDR1 MGHRA and CDR2 YSYEKL. The CDR3 is 14 residues long. In DNA, the CDR3 is TGCGCCAGCAGCCAGGACAGCTTTACCTATGGCTACACCTTC. Its protein product is CASSQDSFTYGYTF.

This clonotype has more than one count but fewer than ten. The V and J genes are TRBV12-3 or TRBV12-4 and TRBJ1-5; weak D call: TRBD1 (5 bases). The CDR3 runs to 14 residues. Between the trimmed V and J ends, which lost 5 bases and 5 bases, there was a span of 13 bases. The chain's CDR3 is CASSPTRGHQPQHF. The CDR3 bases are TGTGCCAGCAGTCCCACCCGGGGCCATCAGCCCCAGCATTTT.

V and J are TRBV10-3 and TRBJ2-5; a possible D gene is TRBD2 (7 bases). The germline V and J ends were trimmed by 3 bases and 4 bases, with 9 bases remaining between them. The germline V gene has CDR1 ENHRY and CDR2 SYGVKD. CDR3 length: 13 amino acids. The DNA for the CDR3 is TGTGCCATCAGTGACGGGGGGCGAGAGACCCAGTACTTC. Translated: CAISDGGRETQYF.

The rearrangement joins TRBV9 to TRBJ1-5; D not resolved. Trimming pared 0 bases from V and 1 base from J, leaving 8 bases between. Germline V gene lookup returns CDR1 SGDLS and CDR2 YYNGEE. This CDR3 has 15 residues. The CDR3 here is CASSVGTVSNQPQHF. In nucleotides, the CDR3 is TGTGCCAGCAGCGTAGGAACAGTGAGCAATCAGCCCCAGCATTTT.